This T cell receptor (beta chain) was captured by sequencing in a study of cytomegalovirus exposure and HLA in healthy donors. PCR primers comprised 60 Vbeta and 13 Jbeta primers. Sequenced by immunoSEQ multiplex PCR; TCRdb stores in-frame clones only, minus some. The sample includes approximately 79,000 clones, 70% to 85% seen only once; the top ten take approximately 9%. The receptor was isolated from a man aged 40-49 years in good health and CMV-seropositive. Sequenced: PBMCs.

The CDR3 here is CASSQVDMISYNEQFF. The CDR3 DNA is TGCGCCAGCAGCCAAGTGGACATGATATCCTACAATGAGCAGTTCTTC. This chain connects TRBV4-1 to TRBJ2-1; D might be TRBD1 (5 bases). Trimming cost V 1 base and J 1 base, with 11 bases left between them. Looked up from germline, CDR1 is MGHRA and CDR2 is YSYEKL. The CDR3 covers 16 residues.